A single sample gave rise to the 11 T cell receptor beta chains below, sequenced in a study of cytotoxic CD8 clonotypes in ibrutinib-treated CLL. TCRdb keeps only in-frame clones here, not all; method: immunoSEQ multiplex PCR. This table holds about 40,000 clones, 68% found once. The starting material was PBMCs, obtained at disease progression, from a patient treated with ibrutinib. Receptors originate from a human donor with chronic lymphocytic leukemia.

This chain joins TRBV5-6 and TRBJ2-3, with a tentative D call TRBD2 (6 bases). V was clipped by 2 bases and J by 0 bases, with 19 bases between them. The CDR3 consists of 18 residues. Germline-derived CDR1 and CDR2 are SGHDT and YYEEEE. Here the CDR3 DNA reads TGTGCCAGCAGCTTAGGGAGAGCGGGTGCCTCTAGCACAGATACGCAGTATTTT. Protein: CASSLGRAGASSTDTQYF.

The chain links TRBV29-1 to TRBJ2-7; TRBD2 aligns across 10 bases. Germline values: CDR1 SQVTM, CDR2 ANQGSEA. Germline trimming cut 0 bases from V and 3 bases from J; bases unmatched to any gene: 5. The CDR3 has 15 residues. CDR3 DNA sequence: TGCAGCGTTGAAGAACGCGCTAGCGGGAGCTACGAGCAGTACTTC. This gives the protein CSVEERASGSYEQYF.

This clone was seen more than once but under ten times. Other nucleotide sequences from this sample produce the same CDR3. The chain is built from TRBV18 and TRBJ2-3; D is ambiguous. Germline V gene data show CDR1 as KGHSH and CDR2 as LQKENI. This CDR3 has 11 amino acids. With 5 bases removed from V and 3 bases from J, the gap between germline ends came to 3 bases. CDR3 coding DNA: TGTGCCAGCTCATCGACAGATACGCAGTATTTT. Protein product: CASSSTDTQYF.

This chain uses TRBV5-4 with TRBJ2-1; 7 bases align to TRBD2. With V trimmed by 3 bases and J by 9 bases, 18 bases remained unmatched. Germline V gene lookup returns CDR1 SGHNT and CDR2 YYREEE (reference sequence). The CDR3 has 17 residues. CDR3 DNA sequence: TGTGCCAGCAGCTCGCGACTAGCCCAATCCGGAGGAGGTGAGCAGTTCTTC. Amino acids: CASSSRLAQSGGGEQFF.

The chain employs TRBV19 and TRBJ2-7; D perhaps matches TRBD1 (6 bases). Per germline, CDR1 LNHDA and CDR2 SQIVND (reference sequence). V was cut by 2 bases and J by 8 bases, with 16 bases left in between. The length of the CDR3 is 14 residues. Here the CDR3 DNA reads TGTGCCAGTAGTATAAATCCAGGGGCGGACAAGCAGTACTTC. Its protein is CASSINPGADKQYF.

V and J are TRBV19 and TRBJ1-1; TRBD1 is a possible D gene (6 bases). The germline V gene has CDR1 LNHDA and CDR2 SQIVND (reference sequence). The V gene lost 10 bases and the J gene lost 4 bases, with 25 bases spanning the gap. The CDR3 consists of 16 residues. CDR3 nucleotide sequence: TGTGCCACCCGGGTTGGCTGGGGGCCTACAGGCACTGAAGCTTTCTTT. It encodes CATRVGWGPTGTEAFF.

This chain links TRBV5-4 with TRBJ1-6, with 8 positions matching TRBD1. Germline CDR1 is SGHNT and CDR2 is YYREEE (reference sequence). The CDR3 sequence is 16 residues long. V shed 4 bases and J 9 bases; nucleotides not matched to a gene: 12. This CDR3 is CASSAGQGLSRSPLHF. Here the CDR3 DNA reads TGTGCCAGCAGCGCCGGACAGGGTTTGAGTCGTTCACCCCTCCACTTT.

The V gene is TRBV7-6, the J gene TRBJ1-4; TRBD1 might be the D (6 bases). The V gene lost 1 base and the J gene lost 7 bases, with 13 bases spanning the gap. Germline loops: CDR1 SGHVS, CDR2 FNYEAQ. This CDR3 is built from 15 residues. As DNA, the CDR3 is TGTGCCAGCAGCTTAGGTCCAGGGGAGGGTGAAAAACTGTTTTTT. As protein: CASSLGPGEGEKLFF.

The genes are TRBV11-2 and TRBJ2-1; 11 nucleotides match TRBD2. Germline CDR1 reads SGHAT; CDR2 reads FQNNGV. The CDR3 has 15 residues. V shed 6 bases, J shed 6 bases, and the junction held 7 bases outside the gene matches. The DNA for the CDR3 is TGTGCCAGCAGTCTTAGCGGGAGGGTGGGCAATGAGCAGTTCTTC. It specifies CASSLSGRVGNEQFF.

The chain is built from TRBV7-3 and TRBJ2-3, with TRBD2 identical over 9 bases. Trimming took 5 bases from V and 4 from J; bases not matched to a gene: 7. CDR3 length: 15 amino acids. Germline-derived CDR1 and CDR2 are SGHTA and FQGTGA. CDR3 sequence (DNA): TGTGCCAGCAGCCCCTTTGGCGGGAGGGCAGATACGCAGTATTTT. Translation gives CASSPFGGRADTQYF.

The chain uses TRBV6-5 and TRBJ1-5, with D unresolved. CDR3 size: 13 residues. Trimming pared 2 bases from V and 0 bases from J, leaving 2 bases between. The germline V gene has CDR1 MNHEY and CDR2 SVGAGI. CDR3 bases: TGTGCCAGCAGTTACAATAGCAATCAGCCCCAGCATTTT. It is translated as CASSYNSNQPQHF.